This T cell receptor beta chain emerged from a study of OX40 agonist ivuxolimab in advanced cancers. Across the whole study: Partial responses were seen in three patients, one with hepatocellular carcinoma and two with cutaneous melanoma.

In regard to this clone: Its antigen is undetermined.

Assay: immunoSEQ multiplex PCR; the TCRdb copy retains only in-frame clones and omits some. The sample shows tens of thousands of clones, roughly 86% of them seen only once. Whole-study results and caveats: Some nonresponders also had low normalized T-cell clonal expansion. Relative to CD4+ cells, CD8+ T cells on average had more expanded clones.

This CDR3 is 15 amino acids long. Germline CDR1 reads MNHEY; CDR2 reads SVGAGI. The V segment lost 6 bases and the J segment 8 bases; nucleotides outside the gene matches: 13. A history of autoimmune disease or systemic immunosuppression excluded patients. The clonotype was recovered from an adult with an advanced solid tumor such as melanoma, head and neck, liver or kidney cancer. The V call is TRBV6-5, the J call TRBJ2-4; 7 bases are shared with TRBD1. The input for sequencing was CD4+ or CD8+ T cells sorted from blood, taken in a trial of the OX40 agonist ivuxolimab. CDR3 coding DNA: TGTGCCAGCAGCTATCGGCCGGGGACAGAGGACATTCAGTACTTC. As protein: CASSYRPGTEDIQYF.